This paragraph covers one TCR beta chain sequence. Its antigen remains unidentified. This sample is drawn from a study of T cells after yellow fever vaccination. Points from the study as a whole: Sorted repertoires could include abundant contaminating clonotypes from bulk cells. Post-booster reappearance was seen for most primary-vaccination clones (roughly 97% CD4, around 90% CD8).

The authors made TCR cDNA by 5'RACE template switching, adding a universal primer site and UMIs. Using its own MiXCR run on the 5' RACE reads, TCRdb lists one record per CDR3 protein. Of 200,000 to 250,000 distinct CDR3 sequences in the sample, less than 3.5% were seen once. The V end was cut by 2 bases, the J end by 3 bases, with 4 bases between. Germline V CDR1 and CDR2: MNHEY, SVGEGT. This CDR3 is 12 amino acids long. This material consisted of CD4+ T cells sorted from PBMCs, taken 10 days after the yellow fever booster vaccination. The receptor's source is a man younger than 35 who received the YFV17D yellow fever vaccine. The chain recombines TRBV6-2 or TRBV6-3 with TRBJ2-5, with no clear D. The CDR3 DNA is TGTGCCAGCAGTTACACAGAAGAGACCCAGTACTTC. This translates into CASSYTEETQYF.